This TCR beta chain was found in a study of vaccination effects on CD4 cells after COVID-19. With regard to this clone: What it binds is not known.

The repertoire was sequenced with immunoSEQ multiplex PCR; TCRdb's copy has only in-frame clones and lacks some. The table records tens of thousands of clones, about 67% of them present only once. Sequencing was preceded by expansion of antigen-specific CD4+ T cells with viral peptide pools in the ViraFEST assay. Following culture for ten to eleven days, CD4+ T cells were isolated. Vaccination of participants consisted of two doses of either the BNT162b2 or mRNA-1273 vaccine. Prior SARS-CoV-2 infection was absent in the vaccine recipients, as shown by negative nucleocapsid antibodies. Trimming took 4 bases from V and 4 from J, leaving 10 bases between them. CDR1 is SGHRS and CDR2 is YFSETQ in the germline V gene. This CDR3 spans 13 amino acids.

The clonotype comes from a human donor who received a COVID-19 vaccine. The sequencing here drew on CD4+ T cells from PBMCs cultured with HCoV-229E spike peptides, taken after COVID-19 vaccination. This chain links TRBV5-1 with TRBJ2-3, with D perhaps matching TRBD2 (5 bases). DNA of the CDR3: TGCGCCAGCAGCCTAGCCGCAGCAGATACGCAGTATTTT. Translated: CASSLAAADTQYF.